This TCR beta chain was sequenced during a study of cytotoxic CD8 clonotypes in ibrutinib-treated CLL. Study-level results: Before falling back toward baseline at progression, clonality had risen at the time of ibrutinib response. Clonality (at baseline) was higher than in age-matched healthy donors and tracked circulating CD8+ T-cell counts.

Notes on this clone: The target antigen is unknown.

The planned depth of sequencing spanned 1 in 200,000 to 1 in 1 million T cells. The table came from immunoSEQ multiplex PCR; TCRdb's copy has only in-frame clones and leaves some out. The data contain 150,000 to 200,000 clones, about 80% of them singletons. The TCR was taken from a human donor with chronic lymphocytic leukemia. The sample consisted of PBMCs, taken after 24 months of ibrutinib treatment.

The CDR3 spells CASKLAGVETQYF. The CDR3, as DNA: TGTGCCAGTAAGCTGGCGGGAGTAGAGACCCAGTACTTC. The V gene is TRBV19, the J gene TRBJ2-5; 7 positions agree with TRBD2. The CDR3 has 13 residues. The ends lost 7 bases at V and 4 bases at J; junction bases unmatched: 6. Germline values: CDR1 LNHDA, CDR2 SQIVND (reference sequence).